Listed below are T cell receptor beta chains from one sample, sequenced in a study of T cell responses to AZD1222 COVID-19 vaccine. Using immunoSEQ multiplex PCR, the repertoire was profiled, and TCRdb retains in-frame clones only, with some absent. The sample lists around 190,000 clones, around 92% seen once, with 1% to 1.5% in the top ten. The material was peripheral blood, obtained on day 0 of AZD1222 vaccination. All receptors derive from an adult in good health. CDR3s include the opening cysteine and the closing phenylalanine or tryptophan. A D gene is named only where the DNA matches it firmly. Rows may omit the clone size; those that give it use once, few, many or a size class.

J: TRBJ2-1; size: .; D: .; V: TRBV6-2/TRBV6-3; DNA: TGTGCCAGCAGTTACGGGTACAATGAGCAGTTCTTC; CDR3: CASSYGYNEQFF
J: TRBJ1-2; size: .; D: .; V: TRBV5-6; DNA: TGTGCCAGCAGCTTGGGCCAGGGAGATGGCTACACCTTC; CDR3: CASSLGQGDGYTF
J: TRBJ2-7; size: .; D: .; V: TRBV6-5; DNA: TGTGCCAGCAGTTATAGAGGGACTCACGAGCAGTACTTC; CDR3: CASSYRGTHEQYF
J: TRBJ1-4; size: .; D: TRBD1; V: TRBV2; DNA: TGTGCCAGCAGTTTTTCCAGGGGGCAAGGCGGCGAAAAACTGTTTTTT; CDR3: CASSFSRGQGGEKLFF
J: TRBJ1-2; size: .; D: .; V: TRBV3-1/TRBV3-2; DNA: TGTGCCAGCAGCTCCGGGACACGGGCGGTTGGCTATGGCTACACCTTC; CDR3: CASSSGTRAVGYGYTF
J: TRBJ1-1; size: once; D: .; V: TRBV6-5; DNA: TGTGCCAGCAAGCTACAGGGAAAAACTGAAGCTTTCTTT; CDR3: CASKLQGKTEAFF
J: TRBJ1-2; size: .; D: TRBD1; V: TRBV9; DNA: TGTGCCAGCAGCGTAGCTACAGGGACAGGGGGAGATGGCTACACCTTC; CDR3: CASSVATGTGGDGYTF
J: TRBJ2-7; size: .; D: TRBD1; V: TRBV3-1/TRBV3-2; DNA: TGTGCCAGCAGCCGGACCGGGACAGTGGGTGAGCAGTACTTC; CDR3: CASSRTGTVGEQYF
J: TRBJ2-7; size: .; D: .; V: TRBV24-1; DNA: TGTGCCACCAGTGAAACACCTCACACAGGGTCCCCGGGCGAGCAGTACTTC; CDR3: CATSETPHTGSPGEQYF
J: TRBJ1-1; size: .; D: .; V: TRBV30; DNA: TGTGCCTGGAGTGGGGGTACTTCAGGACAGAACACTGAAGCTTTCTTT; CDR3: CAWSGGTSGQNTEAFF
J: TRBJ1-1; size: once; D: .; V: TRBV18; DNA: TGTGCCAGCTCACACCAGCCCCACGAGAACACTGAAGCTTTCTTT; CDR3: CASSHQPHENTEAFF
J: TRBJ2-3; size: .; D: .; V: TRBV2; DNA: TGTGCCAGCAGCCCACCGGGGGGACAGGCGCAGTATTTT; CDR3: CASSPPGGQAQYF
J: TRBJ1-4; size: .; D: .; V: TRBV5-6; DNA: TGTGCCAGCAGCTTACCCGGGACGGATGAAAAACTGTTTTTT; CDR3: CASSLPGTDEKLFF
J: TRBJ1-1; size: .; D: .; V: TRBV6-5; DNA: TGTGCCAGTAAGACAGGAATCAAGTTTGAAGCTTTCTTT; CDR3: CASKTGIKFEAFF
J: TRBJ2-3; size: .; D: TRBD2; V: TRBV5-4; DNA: TGTGCCAGCAGCCCCGGGACTAGCGGCCCCAGCACAGATACGCAGTATTTT; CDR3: CASSPGTSGPSTDTQYF
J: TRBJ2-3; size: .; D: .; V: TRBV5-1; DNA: TGCGCCAGCAGCTTGGCCCGAGGACCAGATACGCAGTATTTT; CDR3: CASSLARGPDTQYF
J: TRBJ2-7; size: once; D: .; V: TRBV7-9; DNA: TGTGCCAGCAGCTTAACTTCAGCATACGAGCAGTACTTC; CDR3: CASSLTSAYEQYF
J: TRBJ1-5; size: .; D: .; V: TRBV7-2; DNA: TGTGCCAGCAGCCCCACGTACGGGCTGGATCAGCCCCAGCATTTT; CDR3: CASSPTYGLDQPQHF
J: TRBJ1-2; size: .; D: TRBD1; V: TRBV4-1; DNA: TGCGCCAGCAGCCAGACCGACAGGGGGAACTATGGCTACACCTTC; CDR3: CASSQTDRGNYGYTF
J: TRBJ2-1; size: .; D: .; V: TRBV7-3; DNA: TGTGCCAGCAGCAAAGGTAGCGGAGGGGGTGAGCAGTTCTTC; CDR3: CASSKGSGGGEQFF
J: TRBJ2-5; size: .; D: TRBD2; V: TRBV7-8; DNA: TGTGCCGTCGGGGGGGCCGACCAAGAGACCCAGTACTTC; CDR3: CAVGGADQETQYF